This is a list of T cell receptor beta chains from one sample in a study of T cell repertoires in cytomegalovirus infection. TCRdb re-analysed the reads in MiXCR, keeping a single row per CDR3 protein. This sample has a few hundred thousand distinct CDR3 sequences, with about 13% found just once. Sequencing was done on a sample of PBMCs. These receptors came from a human donor in good health (CMV status not recorded). Some clones in this sample may be carry-over from other donors' samples. The CDR3 runs from the conserved cysteine through the conserved F or W. Where a row states a size, it is once, few, many or the class of an expanded clone; other rows omit it.

clone_size j_call v_call cdr3_aa
NA TRBJ1-2 TRBV12-3/TRBV12-4 CASSFPEQGYGYTF
few TRBJ1-2 TRBV7-9 CASSLGWPPGTGYTF
many TRBJ2-3 TRBV7-2 CASSLFGEVADTQYF
many TRBJ1-6 TRBV20-1 CSARIGGHENSPLHF
many TRBJ1-1 TRBV7-2 CASSLDLFLNTEAFF
many TRBJ2-3 TRBV12-5 CASGPRGRMSTDTQYF
many TRBJ2-2 TRBV11-2 CASSPGTSGRTGELFF
many TRBJ2-7 TRBV6-6 CASSVRDRGDYEQYF
many TRBJ1-5 TRBV12-3/TRBV12-4 CASSSPNRARNQPQHF
NA TRBJ1-4 TRBV23-1 CASSQPDRGQATNEKLFF
many TRBJ2-1 TRBV7-3 CASSPPPLLYNEQFF
few TRBJ2-1 TRBV20-1 CSAGTGLDYNEQFF
few TRBJ1-1 TRBV29-1 CSGQEGPEGTEAFF
many TRBJ2-7 TRBV7-2 CASSYNSGGELPHEQYF
many TRBJ2-1 TRBV27 CASSSILNPGLVIRNEQFF
NA TRBJ1-4 TRBV15 CATKVRGGDEKLFF
once TRBJ1-1 TRBV29-1 CSVQGQGQTEAFF
NA TRBJ2-7 TRBV15 CATSRDRGTGSNEQYF
NA TRBJ2-2 TRBV7-9 CASSLRAGDGTGELFF
few TRBJ2-7 TRBV11-1 CASSLRHYEQYF
many TRBJ2-7 TRBV7-9 CASSQTGNPFREQYF
many TRBJ1-2 TRBV7-2 CASKKYRELHGYTF
NA TRBJ2-4 TRBV11-2 CASSWVQNIQYF
few TRBJ2-7 TRBV6-2/TRBV6-3 CASTEGTYEQYF
many TRBJ2-7 TRBV7-2 CASSFSSGVGRTYEQYF
few TRBJ2-3 TRBV6-2/TRBV6-3 CASSYGADGSTDTQYF
few TRBJ2-5 TRBV13 CASSEIMGETQYF
NA TRBJ1-1 TRBV18 CASSLTLGTEAFF
many TRBJ1-6 TRBV6-6 CASNPGRVRDNSPLHF
few TRBJ1-1 TRBV15 CATSRDKASGTEAFF
NA TRBJ2-1 TRBV20-1 CSALGGRDNEQFF
many TRBJ1-6 TRBV20-1 CSARVRALNNSPLHF
NA TRBJ2-2 TRBV6-6 CASSYSLGLGNTGELFF
NA TRBJ1-1 TRBV5-1 CASSLAQGVDEAFF
many TRBJ2-7 TRBV29-1 CSVADSGTYEQYF
few TRBJ1-3 TRBV11-2 CAITRGGNTIYF
NA TRBJ2-7 TRBV29-1 CSAGGVATGGAYEQYF
once TRBJ2-5 TRBV4-2 CASSQEGGLARETQYF
many TRBJ2-3 TRBV12-3/TRBV12-4 CASSPPATDTQYF
NA TRBJ1-1 TRBV7-9 CASSLGQLAMNTEAFF
few TRBJ2-7 TRBV20-1 CSAKTSRPYEQYF
few TRBJ2-1 TRBV6-2/TRBV6-3 CASTPVGVDEQFF
NA TRBJ2-1 TRBV27 CASSSPPLAGGSNEQFF
many TRBJ2-7 TRBV7-2 CASSLGAGHPAREQYF
NA TRBJ1-4 TRBV2 CASSNREGEKLFF
NA TRBJ2-1 TRBV18 CASSSLGTSESNEQFF
few TRBJ2-1 TRBV25-1 CASSESPIPTSGEAYNEQFF
many TRBJ2-2 TRBV15 CATSRDGLAGAGELFF
NA TRBJ1-2 TRBV6-5 CASSQFRVAYGYTF
many TRBJ2-4 TRBV12-3/TRBV12-4 CASSFRFGPGDIQYF
few TRBJ2-1 TRBV7-3 CASSLRFSGPLNINEQFF
few TRBJ1-6 TRBV23-1 CASSQSGSHSPLHF
many TRBJ1-2 TRBV7-2 CASSQLLHYGYTF
few TRBJ1-2 TRBV6-2/TRBV6-3 CASSYNRDRYYGYTF
NA TRBJ2-5 TRBV6-6 CASRRQGGMETQYF